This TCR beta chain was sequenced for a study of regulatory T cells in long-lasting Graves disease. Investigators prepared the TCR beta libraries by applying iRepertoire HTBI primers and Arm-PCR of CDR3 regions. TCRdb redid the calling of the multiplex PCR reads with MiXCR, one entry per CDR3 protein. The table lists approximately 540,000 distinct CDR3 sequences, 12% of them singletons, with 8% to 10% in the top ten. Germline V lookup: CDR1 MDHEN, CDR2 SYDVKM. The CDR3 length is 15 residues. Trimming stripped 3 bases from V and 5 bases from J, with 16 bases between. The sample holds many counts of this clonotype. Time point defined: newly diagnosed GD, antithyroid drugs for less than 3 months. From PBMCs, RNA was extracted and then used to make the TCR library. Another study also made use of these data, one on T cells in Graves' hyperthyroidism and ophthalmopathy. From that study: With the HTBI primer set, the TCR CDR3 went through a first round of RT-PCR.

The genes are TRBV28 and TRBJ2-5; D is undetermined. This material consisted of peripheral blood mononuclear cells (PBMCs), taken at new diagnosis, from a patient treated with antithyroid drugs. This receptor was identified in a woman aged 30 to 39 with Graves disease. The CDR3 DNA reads TGTGCCAGCAGTTTCTCGAGCCCCACTGGGGAGACCCAGTACTTC. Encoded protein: CASSFSSPTGETQYF.